This note documents a single T cell receptor (beta chain) sequence. Its antigen is unidentified. Noted time point: week 47, end of study. Each dose of the vaccine consisted of 300 ug of mutant IDH1 20-mer peptide, with topical imiquimod. Across weeks 1, 3, 5, 7, 11, 15, 19 and 23, patients received a vaccination each time, eight in all. This sample stems from a study of a mutant IDH1 vaccine in newly diagnosed glioma. Looking at the study overall: Vaccination started 4-6 weeks after radiotherapy alone, or with temozolomide cycles. Those enrolled had earlier been treated with radiotherapy, temozolomide, or both, mostly both. The study's findings and limits: Patients mounted vaccine-induced immune responses in 85% to 95% of cases.

CDR1 MGHRA and CDR2 YSYEKL come from the germline V gene. The CDR3 totals 15 residues. V was pared by 4 bases and J by 0 bases, with 10 bases between. Generated by immunoSEQ multiplex PCR, the TCRdb table keeps only in-frame clones and is missing some. The sample contains approximately 60,000 clones, over 80% of which appear only once. This TCR derives from a woman between 45 and 65 years old with glioma. The chain has TRBV4-1 and TRBJ1-5, with D unclear. The sequencing here drew on PBMCs, taken from a glioma patient whose treatment included an IDH1 peptide vaccine. CDR3 sequence reads: CASSPLISSNQPQHF. The CDR3 DNA is TGCGCCAGCAGCCCCCTGATAAGTAGCAATCAGCCCCAGCATTTT.